A single sample gave rise to the 20 T cell receptor beta chains below, sequenced in a study of identical twins (dated by TCRdb to 2016 to 2017). Receptors were amplified or captured by 5' RACE. The reads were generated on an Illumina HiSeq 2000. The public reads were run again by TCRdb, first through fastp at Q25 and then through MiXCR, and only productive beta chains were kept. Each CDR3 protein gets just one entry, which takes the most common genes and DNA from the rows behind it. The table for this sample lists 460,000 or so distinct CDR3 sequences; about 14% of them were counted only once. Of the sample, about 0.52% is held by the ten largest clones. This same sample was also taken into another study, of yellow fever vaccine responses in identical twins.

The sequenced material came from CD4+ T cells sorted from blood. These receptors all come from a young woman in good health.

This chain's CDR3 is CASRPGQNSYEQYF. The DNA for the CDR3 is TGTGCCAGCCGGCCGGGACAAAATTCCTACGAGCAGTACTTC. This chain joins TRBV6-1 and TRBJ2-7; possibly TRBD1 for D (6 bases). Between the trimmed V and J ends, which lost 8 bases and 1 base, there was a span of 15 bases. CDR3 size: 14 residues. CDR1 is MNHNS and CDR2 is SASEGT in the germline V gene.

The chain links TRBV15 to TRBJ2-2; no definite D call. CDR3 size: 13 residues. Germline values: CDR1 LNHNV, CDR2 YYDKDF (reference sequence). Trimming pared 0 bases from V and 6 bases from J, leaving 5 bases between. CDR3 nucleotide sequence: TGTGCCACCAGCAGAGAGAGCGCCGGGGAGCTGTTTTTT. It specifies CATSRESAGELFF.

The V and J genes are TRBV7-6 and TRBJ2-1; 8 nucleotides agree with TRBD2. Germline V CDR1 and CDR2: SGHVS, FNYEAQ. J gave up 7 bases and V 3 bases, and 14 bases lay outside the gene matches. The CDR3 runs 17 residues. The CDR3 bases are TGTGCCAGCAGCTTCCGGGACAAGGACGGGAGGGGGAATGAGCAGTTCTTC. This codes for CASSFRDKDGRGNEQFF.

This clonotype was counted a few times. The chain carries TRBV15 and TRBJ2-1, with 9 bases matching TRBD2. The germline V gene encodes CDR1 LNHNV and CDR2 YYDKDF (reference sequence). V dropped 0 bases and J dropped 1; count of bases not matched to a gene: 4. The CDR3 contains 17 residues. Here the CDR3 DNA reads TGTGCCACCAGCAGAGATAGAGCGGGAGGATCCTACAATGAGCAGTTCTTC. It codes for CATSRDRAGGSYNEQFF.

This sequence joins TRBV10-1 and TRBJ2-5; perhaps TRBD1 as D (5 bases). The germline V and J ends were trimmed by 7 bases and 5 bases, with 14 bases remaining between them. Germline-derived CDR1 and CDR2 are WNHNN and SYGVQD (reference sequence). The CDR3 runs 13 residues. CDR3 nucleotides: TGCGCCAGCATGGCAGGGCCGATGGAGACCCAGTACTTC. This translates into CASMAGPMETQYF.

This clonotype was counted at least ten times. The chain uses TRBV7-9 and TRBJ2-3, with 9 bases identical to TRBD2. The CDR3 totals 15 residues. Germline values: CDR1 SEHNR, CDR2 FQNEAQ (reference sequence). Trimming removed 5 bases from V and 0 bases from J; junction bases left unmatched: 3. This chain's CDR3 is CASSITSGSTDTQYF. Here the CDR3 DNA reads TGTGCCAGCAGCATTACTAGCGGGAGCACAGATACGCAGTATTTT.

This clonotype has only a few counts. The chain combines TRBV24-1 with TRBJ2-5; D is possibly TRBD2 (6 bases). Trimming removed 9 bases at V and 2 bases at J, with 12 bases between. This CDR3 has 13 amino acids. The germline gives CDR1 KGHDR, CDR2 SFDVKD. The CDR3 nucleotides are TGTGCCACCTTAGGGGACTCACAAGAGACCCAGTACTTC. As protein: CATLGDSQETQYF.

This clonotype was picked up many times. This rearrangement joins TRBV12-3 or TRBV12-4 to TRBJ1-1; D is possibly TRBD1 (5 bases). Trimming stripped 3 bases from V and 5 bases from J, with 10 bases between. The CDR3 runs 13 residues. The CDR3 sequence is CASSFRAGTEAFF. The CDR3 bases are TGTGCCAGCAGTTTCAGGGCTGGGACTGAAGCTTTCTTT.

The rearrangement uses TRBV6-1 and TRBJ2-4; a weak D match, TRBD2 (5 bases). This CDR3 is 15 amino acids long. Germline CDR1 MNHNS, CDR2 SASEGT. Between the trimmed V and J ends, which lost 6 bases and 3 bases, there was a span of 15 bases. CDR3 region: CASRALDLGKNIQYF. In DNA, the CDR3 is TGTGCCAGCAGGGCACTAGATCTCGGCAAAAACATTCAGTACTTC.

The chain is built from TRBV7-2 and TRBJ1-1, with D unclear. The CDR3 is 13 amino acids. CDR1 and CDR2 from the germline V gene are SGHTA and FQGNSA. The V gene lost 2 bases and the J gene lost 6 bases, with 10 bases spanning the gap. The CDR3 region is CASSLYITAEAFF. CDR3 DNA sequence: TGTGCCAGCAGCTTATATATTACAGCTGAAGCTTTCTTT.

The chain employs TRBV12-3 or TRBV12-4 and TRBJ2-7, with D possibly TRBD2 on 7 matching bases. This CDR3 is 13 amino acids long. Trimming pared 5 bases from V and 4 bases from J, leaving 12 bases between. CDR3 sequence: CASSGGAGYEQYF. For the CDR3, the DNA is TGTGCCAGCAGTGGGGGGGCGGGGTACGAGCAGTACTTC.

This clonotype occurred a few times. This sequence joins TRBV7-8 and TRBJ1-1; D possibly corresponds to TRBD1 (5 bases). With 5 bases removed from V and 4 bases from J, the gap between germline ends came to 17 bases. Germline values: CDR1 SGHVS, CDR2 FQNEAQ. CDR3 length: 15 residues. Here the CDR3 DNA reads TGTGCCAGCAGCCTCATAAGGGGTGGGGGCACTGAAGCTTTCTTT. Translating it yields CASSLIRGGGTEAFF.

The chain employs TRBV3-1 and TRBJ2-2, with unresolved D. The CDR3 has 14 residues. From germline, CDR1 is LGHDT and CDR2 YNNKEL (reference sequence). V gave up 0 bases and J gave up 4 bases, with 6 bases separating them. CDR3 residues: CASSQDPSTGELFF. Here the CDR3 DNA reads TGTGCCAGCAGCCAAGATCCCTCCACCGGGGAGCTGTTTTTT.

V gene TRBV7-6 combines with J gene TRBJ2-1; 11 positions match TRBD2. There are 17 residues in the CDR3. The junction had 11 bases not matched to a gene; V was cut back by 6 bases and J by 4 bases. The germline CDR1 and CDR2 sequences are SGHVS and FNYEAQ. The CDR3 spells CASSSSPGTSGYNEQFF. Written as DNA, the CDR3 is TGTGCCAGCAGTTCATCCCCTGGGACTAGCGGTTACAATGAGCAGTTCTTC.

This clonotype turned up a few times. This rearrangement joins TRBV20-1 to TRBJ2-3; 11 positions agree with TRBD2. The junction had 6 bases not matched to a gene; V was cut back by 3 bases and J by 1 base. Germline CDR1 and CDR2: DFQATT and SNEGSKA (reference sequence). CDR3 length: 16 residues. The CDR3 region has the DNA TGCAGTGCTAGTGTTCTAGCGGGGGGAGGCACAGATACGCAGTATTTT. It encodes CSASVLAGGGTDTQYF.

This clonotype was detected only a few times. The chain employs TRBV3-1 and TRBJ1-1; 7 nucleotides align to TRBD1. The germline CDR1 and CDR2 sequences are LGHDT and YNNKEL (reference sequence). Germline trimming cut 6 bases from V and 5 bases from J; bases unmatched to any gene: 6. The CDR3 spans 13 residues. The DNA of the CDR3 is TGTGCCAGCAGACGACAGGGAGGGACTGAAGCTTTCTTT. Protein product: CASRRQGGTEAFF.

This chain connects TRBV24-1 to TRBJ2-1; weak D call: TRBD1 (6 bases). The CDR3 contains 12 residues. Germline values: CDR1 KGHDR, CDR2 SFDVKD. Trimming took off 9 bases at V and 4 bases at J, with 9 bases between the two ends. CDR3 bases: TGTGCCACCGAGGGGGATTACAATGAGCAGTTCTTC. This codes for CATEGDYNEQFF.

The J gene is TRBJ2-7, the V gene TRBV18; D remains ambiguous. V lost 0 bases to trimming and J lost 6 bases, with 15 bases between them. The CDR3 spans 15 residues. Germline loops: CDR1 KGHSH, CDR2 LQKENI. CDR3 residues: CASSPPDGPWGEQYF. CDR3 in DNA: TGTGCCAGCTCACCACCGGACGGCCCCTGGGGCGAGCAGTACTTC.

This clonotype was observed at least ten times. The rearrangement links TRBV5-1 to TRBJ2-1, with D possibly matching TRBD2 (5 bases). The V end was cut by 0 bases, the J end by 15 bases, with 13 bases between. This CDR3 is 12 amino acids long. The V gene's germline CDR1 is SGHRS and CDR2 YFSETQ. Written as DNA, the CDR3 is TGCGCCAGCAGCTTGGAAACGGGGAGAGGGTTCTTC. It specifies CASSLETGRGFF.

There are many counts of this clonotype. This chain connects TRBV12-3 or TRBV12-4 to TRBJ1-5, with unresolved D. The CDR3 loop spans 12 amino acids. The V end lost 5 bases, the J end lost 0 bases, and 2 bases lay between the germline ends. The CDR3 spells CASSISNQPQHF. The CDR3 nucleotides read TGTGCCAGCAGTATTAGCAATCAGCCCCAGCATTTT.